One sample yielded the 31 T cell receptor beta chains listed below, sequenced in a study of follicular helper T cells after annual influenza vaccination. Profiling relied on immunoSEQ multiplex PCR, and the TCRdb table lists in-frame clones only, not all of them. The sample holds roughly 5,400 clones; 75% to 85% are singletons and the top ten take 1% to 1.2%. Indicated time point: 2015-2016 season, pre-vaccination. The sequences come from CXCR5+ CD38- circulating T follicular helper cells from blood, collected on the day of influenza vaccination. Subset meaning: circulating Tfh, non-naive CD4+CXCR5+PD-1+ (ICOS+CD38+ or ICOS-CD38-). These receptors were collected from an adult who received the influenza vaccine.

This clone was seen just once. The genes are TRBV4-3 and TRBJ2-1, with 9 bases that match TRBD2. V lost 3 bases and J lost 7; bases outside the gene matches: 16. CDR1 LGHNA and CDR2 YSLEER come from the germline V gene. The CDR3 loop spans 18 amino acids. The CDR3 here is CASSHGLIAGARRNEQFF. CDR3 sequence (DNA): TGCGCCAGCAGCCACGGACTCATAGCGGGAGCACGGAGGAATGAGCAGTTCTTC.

This rearrangement joins TRBV4-1 to TRBJ2-7, with D tentatively TRBD1 (5 bases). The germline CDR1 and CDR2 sequences are MGHRA and YSYEKL. Trimming pared 0 bases from V and 3 bases from J, leaving 15 bases between. This CDR3 comprises 16 residues. The chain's CDR3 is CASSQEGAANDYEQYF. The CDR3 DNA reads TGCGCCAGCAGCCAAGAAGGGGCAGCGAATGACTACGAGCAGTACTTC.

This rearrangement joins TRBV5-6 to TRBJ2-5; D tentatively reads TRBD1 or TRBD2 (6 bases each). Trimming pared 2 bases from V and 4 bases from J, leaving 21 bases between. The CDR3 is 17 residues long. CDR1 and CDR2 (germline): SGHDT, YYEEEE. In DNA form, the CDR3 reads TGTGCCAGCAGCTTAGGGGGGTTCTCGATCGGACTAGAGACCCAGTACTTC. It yields the protein CASSLGGFSIGLETQYF. The full variable domain, rest sourced from reference TRBV5-6 and TRBJ2-5, is DAGVTQSPTHLIKTRGQQVTLRCSPKSGHDTVSWYQQALGQGPQFIFQYYEEEERQRGNFPDRFSGHQFPNYSSELNVNALLLGDSALYLCASSLGGFSIGLETQYFGPGTRLLVL.

CDR3 region: CATLTGGDGELFF. The CDR3 DNA follows: TGTGCCACCCTGACAGGGGGAGACGGGGAGCTGTTTTTT. This chain links TRBV10-3 with TRBJ2-2; 9 bases agree with TRBD1. The CDR3 has 13 residues. The trim removed 10 bases at V and 7 bases at J, leaving 7 bases unmatched. Germline CDR1 and CDR2: ENHRY and SYGVKD.

The chain employs TRBV9 and TRBJ1-1; D may be TRBD1 (5 bases). This CDR3 is 14 amino acids long. CDR1 and CDR2 (germline): SGDLS, YYNGEE. V was cut by 0 bases and J by 0 bases, with 6 bases left in between. CDR3 nucleotide sequence: TGTGCCAGCAGCGTAGGCAGGGTGAACACTGAAGCTTTCTTT. Protein product: CASSVGRVNTEAFF.

The chain uses TRBV5-4 and TRBJ1-3, with unresolved D. This CDR3 spans 13 amino acids. Trimming stripped 4 bases from V and 0 bases from J, with 5 bases between. The V gene's germline CDR1 is SGHNT and CDR2 YYREEE (reference sequence). In DNA, the CDR3 is TGTGCCAGCAGCCACAACTCTGGAAACACCATATATTTT. It specifies CASSHNSGNTIYF.

CDR3 region: CASSADPRGKGNTIYF. The CDR3, as DNA: TGTGCCAGCAGCGCAGACCCCAGGGGAAAAGGAAACACCATATATTTT. V usage is TRBV9 and J usage is TRBJ1-3; a weak D match, TRBD1 (6 bases). This CDR3 comprises 16 residues. Germline CDR1 is SGDLS and CDR2 is YYNGEE. Between the trimmed V and J ends, which lost 3 bases and 4 bases, there was a span of 17 bases.

The chain joins TRBV6-5 to TRBJ2-7; no clear D. V shed 5 bases and J shed 7 bases, with 21 bases lying between them. The CDR3 runs 15 residues. CDR1 is MNHEY, CDR2 SVGAGI, per germline. The CDR3 here is CASSPRRAGLLEQYF. Written as DNA, the CDR3 is TGTGCCAGCAGTCCCCGCCGGGCAGGCCTTTTGGAGCAGTACTTC.

The chain employs TRBV7-2 and TRBJ2-1; 9 nucleotides match TRBD1. CDR1 and CDR2 from the germline V gene are SGHTA and FQGNSA. J lost 1 base, V lost 1 base, and 2 bases had no gene match. CDR3 length: 16 amino acids. CDR3 bases: TGTGCCAGCAGCTTAGATGGACAGGGGTCCTACAATGAGCAGTTCTTC. It encodes CASSLDGQGSYNEQFF.

In this sample, this clone turned up a few times. V and J are TRBV19 and TRBJ2-1; D is uncertain. Germline assignment: CDR1 LNHDA and CDR2 SQIVND (reference sequence). The CDR3 runs 12 residues. V lost 2 bases and J lost 7, with 6 bases in between. The CDR3 loop reads CASSISRNEQFF. DNA of the CDR3: TGTGCCAGTAGTATATCCCGGAATGAGCAGTTCTTC.

The chain combines TRBV6-6 with TRBJ2-2, with 7 bases matching TRBD1. CDR1 and CDR2 from the germline V gene are MNHNY and SVGAGI (reference sequence). The length of the CDR3 is 15 residues. The junction had 9 bases not matched to a gene; V was cut back by 6 bases and J by 5 bases. CDR3 nucleotide sequence: TGTGCCAGCAGCATCCGGGACAGTTATACCGGGGAGCTGTTTTTT. Its protein product is CASSIRDSYTGELFF.

The chain is built from TRBV30 and TRBJ2-7; D may correspond to TRBD1 or TRBD2 (7 bases each). The CDR3 runs 16 residues. V was pared by 7 bases and J by 3 bases, with 25 bases between. Germline V gene data show CDR1 as GTSNPN and CDR2 as SVGIG (reference sequence). CDR3: CASQGGGGGRYYEQYF. DNA for the CDR3: TGTGCCTCCCAGGGGGGAGGGGGTGGGCGATACTACGAGCAGTACTTC.

The chain recombines TRBV7-2 with TRBJ2-2; 16 bases fit TRBD2. This CDR3 region has 17 residues. With V trimmed by 4 bases and J by 7 bases, 6 bases remained unmatched. The germline CDR1 and CDR2 sequences are SGHTA and FQGNSA. The CDR3 DNA follows: TGTGCCAGCAGCTCCGGGACTAGCGGGAGGGCCGGCGGGGAGCTGTTTTTT. As protein: CASSSGTSGRAGGELFF.

In its sample, this clone was seen a few times. The chain uses TRBV11-2 and TRBJ1-1; 7 bases are a match to TRBD1. CDR1 and CDR2 (germline): SGHAT, FQNNGV. The V gene end was trimmed by 4 bases and the J gene end by 4 bases; junction bases not matched to a gene: 9. The CDR3 length is 15 residues. CDR3: CASSSRQGRGTEAFF. DNA for the CDR3: TGTGCCAGCAGCTCGAGACAGGGCCGTGGCACTGAAGCTTTCTTT.

This chain links TRBV27 with TRBJ1-1, with D unresolved. Germline assignment: CDR1 MNHEY and CDR2 SMNVEV (reference sequence). CDR3 length: 15 residues. Trimming took off 6 bases at V and 0 bases at J, with 14 bases between the two ends. CDR3 nucleotides: TGTGCCAGCAGGCCTCTAGCTGTGATGAACACTGAAGCTTTCTTT. It yields the protein CASRPLAVMNTEAFF.

The chain uses TRBV28 and TRBJ1-1; tentative D call: TRBD1 (5 bases). Germline V gives CDR1 MDHEN, CDR2 SYDVKM. There are 14 residues in the CDR3. The V and J ends lost 5 bases and 2 bases respectively, with 12 bases between them. The CDR3 reads CASSRQLLNTEAFF. In DNA form, the CDR3 reads TGTGCCAGCAGTAGACAGCTACTAAACACTGAAGCTTTCTTT.

This clone came up a few times. The chain recombines TRBV6-5 with TRBJ1-4; D may be TRBD1 (5 bases). V lost 10 bases and J 5 bases, leaving 11 bases between the germline ends. The CDR3 has 12 amino acids. Germline V gene sequence: CDR1 MNHEY, CDR2 SVGAGI. The CDR3 sequence: CATAGPNEKLFF. The CDR3 DNA follows: TGTGCCACCGCGGGACCGAATGAAAAACTGTTTTTT.

This chain links TRBV5-8 with TRBJ2-3; tentative D call: TRBD2 (5 bases). V lost 4 bases and J lost 2, with 11 bases in between. This CDR3 is built from 14 residues. Germline V lookup: CDR1 SGHTS, CDR2 YDEGEE. Here the CDR3 DNA reads TGTGCCAGCAGCCGTGGGGAGAACACAGATACGCAGTATTTT. This gives the protein CASSRGENTDTQYF.

This chain uses TRBV30 with TRBJ2-3; 7 bases are shared with TRBD2. Looked up from germline, CDR1 is GTSNPN and CDR2 is SVGIG (reference sequence). J was trimmed by 2 bases and V by 8 bases; bases with no gene match: 10. There are 14 residues in the CDR3. The CDR3 coding sequence is TGTGCCCCTCGGGCGGGAGATAACACAGATACGCAGTATTTT. Translation gives CAPRAGDNTDTQYF.

This sequence joins TRBV10-2 and TRBJ2-1; D is unclear. V was clipped by 7 bases and J by 5 bases, with 18 bases between them. The CDR3 is made up of 15 amino acids. The germline CDR1 and CDR2 sequences are WSHSY and SAAADI. In DNA form, the CDR3 reads TGCGCCAGCAAAAGGTCGAGCGCGACGAACAATGAGCAGTTCTTC. Protein product: CASKRSSATNNEQFF.

V and J are TRBV7-3 and TRBJ2-3; TRBD2 aligns across 11 bases. The CDR3 runs to 16 residues. The ends lost 5 bases at V and 3 bases at J; junction bases unmatched: 7. Germline CDR1 SGHTA, CDR2 FQGTGA. This chain's CDR3 is CASSPNRLAGTDTQYF. Written as DNA, the CDR3 is TGTGCCAGCAGCCCTAACCGACTAGCGGGGACAGATACGCAGTATTTT.

The V call is TRBV10-1, the J call TRBJ2-1; 9 bases are a match to TRBD2. Germline-derived CDR1 and CDR2 are WNHNN and SYGVQD (reference sequence). CDR3 length: 15 amino acids. The ends lost 4 bases at V and 8 bases at J; junction bases unmatched: 9. Here the CDR3 reads CASSGTAGGPDEQFF. The CDR3 nucleotides are TGCGCCAGCAGTGGGACGGCGGGAGGGCCCGATGAGCAGTTCTTC.

This rearrangement joins TRBV19 to TRBJ2-2; 8 nucleotides agree with TRBD1. The CDR3 is 15 residues long. V gave up 4 bases and J gave up 4 bases; unmatched junction bases: 5. Germline V CDR1 and CDR2: LNHDA, SQIVND (reference sequence). The CDR3 spells CASSKNTGGTGELFF. For the CDR3, the DNA is TGTGCCAGTAGTAAAAATACAGGGGGCACCGGGGAGCTGTTTTTT.

The rearrangement joins TRBV10-3 to TRBJ2-1; unclear D gene. CDR1 and CDR2 (germline): ENHRY, SYGVKD. The CDR3 covers 11 residues. The V end was cut by 2 bases, the J end by 7 bases, with 3 bases between. CDR3 amino acids: CAISEGNEQFF. The CDR3 region has the DNA TGTGCCATCAGTGAGGGGAATGAGCAGTTCTTC.

The V call is TRBV28, the J call TRBJ1-2, with D unresolved. The CDR3 contains 12 residues. The germline V gene encodes CDR1 MDHEN and CDR2 SYDVKM. Between the trimmed V and J ends, which lost 4 bases and 0 bases, there was a span of 3 bases. This CDR3 reads CASSSPNYGYTF. In DNA, the CDR3 is TGTGCCAGCAGTTCTCCTAACTATGGCTACACCTTC.

The DNA for the CDR3 is TGTGCCAGCAGTTCCGGGGGACTAGCGGGAGGCAGCGGGGAGCTGTTTTTT. Translated: CASSSGGLAGGSGELFF. The gene calls are TRBV28 and TRBJ2-2; 15 bases match TRBD2. V lost 4 bases, J lost 7 bases, and 7 bases stayed unmatched. Germline assignment: CDR1 MDHEN and CDR2 SYDVKM. The CDR3 loop spans 17 amino acids. Using reference TRBV28 and TRBJ2-2 for the parts outside the CDR3, the full variable domain is DVKVTQSSRYLVKRTGEKVFLECVQDMDHENMFWYRQDPGLGLRLIYFSYDVKMKEKGDIPEGYSVSREKKERFSLILESASTNQTSMYLCASSSGGLAGGSGELFFGEGSRLTVL.

The chain carries TRBV19 and TRBJ1-2; 7 bases are a match to TRBD1. The length of the CDR3 is 14 residues. The J segment lost 8 bases and the V segment lost 8 bases, leaving 14 bases of the junction unmatched. Germline V CDR1 and CDR2: LNHDA, SQIVND (reference sequence). CDR3 DNA sequence: TGTGCCAGTCGTAGGGGGCAAGCGATGATGGGCTACACCTTC. It codes for CASRRGQAMMGYTF.

V gene TRBV19 combines with J gene TRBJ1-5, with 11 bases matching TRBD1. The CDR3 loop spans 17 amino acids. Losses at the gene ends were 8 bases for V and 0 bases for J; bases not matched to a gene: 9. In germline, CDR1 is LNHDA, CDR2 SQIVND (reference sequence). The CDR3: CASSDRGQVYSNQPQHF. As DNA, the CDR3 is TGTGCCAGTTCGGACAGGGGGCAAGTCTATAGCAATCAGCCCCAGCATTTT.

The V and J genes are TRBV28 and TRBJ2-1; weak D call: TRBD2 (6 bases). The CDR3 totals 15 residues. V was pared by 9 bases and J by 0 bases, with 15 bases between. Germline-derived CDR1 and CDR2 are MDHEN and SYDVKM. CDR3 sequence reads: CASGLAESSYNEQFF. The DNA for the CDR3 is TGTGCCAGTGGATTAGCGGAGAGCTCCTACAATGAGCAGTTCTTC.

V gene TRBV10-3 combines with J gene TRBJ1-4; 8 bases fit TRBD1. CDR3 length: 17 residues. The germline gives CDR1 ENHRY, CDR2 SYGVKD. The junction had 7 bases not matched to a gene; V was cut back by 4 bases and J by 0 bases. The CDR3 protein is CAISGGGDRSTNEKLFF. The DNA for the CDR3 is TGTGCCATCAGTGGAGGAGGGGACAGGTCAACTAATGAAAAACTGTTTTTT.

The gene calls are TRBV2 and TRBJ1-2, with D tentatively TRBD1 (5 bases). The V gene lost 6 bases and the J gene lost 2 bases, with 10 bases spanning the gap. CDR1 SNHLY and CDR2 FYNNEI come from the germline V gene. This CDR3 has 13 amino acids. Here the CDR3 DNA reads TGTGCCAGCAGACCATGGGGGAACTATGGCTACACCTTC. Translated, it gives CASRPWGNYGYTF.